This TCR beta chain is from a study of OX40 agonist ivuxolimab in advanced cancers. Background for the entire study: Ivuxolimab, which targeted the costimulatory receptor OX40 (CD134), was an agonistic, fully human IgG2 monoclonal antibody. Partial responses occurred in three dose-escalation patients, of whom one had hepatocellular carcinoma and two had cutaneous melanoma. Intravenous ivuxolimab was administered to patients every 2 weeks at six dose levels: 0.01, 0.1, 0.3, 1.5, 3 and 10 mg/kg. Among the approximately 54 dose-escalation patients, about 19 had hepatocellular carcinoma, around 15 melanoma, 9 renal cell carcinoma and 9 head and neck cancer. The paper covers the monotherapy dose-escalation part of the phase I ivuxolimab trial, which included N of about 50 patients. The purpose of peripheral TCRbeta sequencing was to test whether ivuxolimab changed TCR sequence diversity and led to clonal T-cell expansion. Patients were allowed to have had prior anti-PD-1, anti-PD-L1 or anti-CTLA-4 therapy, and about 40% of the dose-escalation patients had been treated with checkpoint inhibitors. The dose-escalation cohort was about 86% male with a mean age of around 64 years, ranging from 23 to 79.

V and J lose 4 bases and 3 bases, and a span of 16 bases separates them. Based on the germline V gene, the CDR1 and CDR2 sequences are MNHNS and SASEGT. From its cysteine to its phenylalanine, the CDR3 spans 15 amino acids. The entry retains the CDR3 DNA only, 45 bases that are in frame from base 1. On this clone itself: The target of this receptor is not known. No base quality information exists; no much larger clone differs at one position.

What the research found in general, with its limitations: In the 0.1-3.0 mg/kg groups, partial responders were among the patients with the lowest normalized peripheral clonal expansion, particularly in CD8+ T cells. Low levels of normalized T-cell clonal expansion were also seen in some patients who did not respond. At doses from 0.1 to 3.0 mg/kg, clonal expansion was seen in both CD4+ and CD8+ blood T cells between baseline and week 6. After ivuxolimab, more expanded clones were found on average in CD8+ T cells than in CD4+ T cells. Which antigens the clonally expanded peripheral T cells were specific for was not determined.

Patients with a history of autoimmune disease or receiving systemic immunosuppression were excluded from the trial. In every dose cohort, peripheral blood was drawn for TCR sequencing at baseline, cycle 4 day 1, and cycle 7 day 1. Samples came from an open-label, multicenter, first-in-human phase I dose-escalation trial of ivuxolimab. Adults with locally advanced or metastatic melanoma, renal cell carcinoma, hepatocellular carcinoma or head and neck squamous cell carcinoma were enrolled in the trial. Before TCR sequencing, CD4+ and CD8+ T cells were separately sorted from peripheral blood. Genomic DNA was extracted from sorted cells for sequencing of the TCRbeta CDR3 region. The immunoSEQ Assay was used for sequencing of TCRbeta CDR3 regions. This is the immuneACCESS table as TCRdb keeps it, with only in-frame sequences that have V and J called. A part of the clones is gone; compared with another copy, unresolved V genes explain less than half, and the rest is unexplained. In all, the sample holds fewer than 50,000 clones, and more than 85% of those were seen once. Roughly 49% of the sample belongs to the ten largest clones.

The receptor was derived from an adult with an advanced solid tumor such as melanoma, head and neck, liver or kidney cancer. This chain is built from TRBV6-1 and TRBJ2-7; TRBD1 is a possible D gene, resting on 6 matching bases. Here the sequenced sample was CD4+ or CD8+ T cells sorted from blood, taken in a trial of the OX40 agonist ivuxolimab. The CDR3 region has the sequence CASSAHLTGFYEQYF. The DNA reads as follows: TGTGCCAGCAGTGCCCACCTGACAGGATTCTACGAGCAGTACTTC.